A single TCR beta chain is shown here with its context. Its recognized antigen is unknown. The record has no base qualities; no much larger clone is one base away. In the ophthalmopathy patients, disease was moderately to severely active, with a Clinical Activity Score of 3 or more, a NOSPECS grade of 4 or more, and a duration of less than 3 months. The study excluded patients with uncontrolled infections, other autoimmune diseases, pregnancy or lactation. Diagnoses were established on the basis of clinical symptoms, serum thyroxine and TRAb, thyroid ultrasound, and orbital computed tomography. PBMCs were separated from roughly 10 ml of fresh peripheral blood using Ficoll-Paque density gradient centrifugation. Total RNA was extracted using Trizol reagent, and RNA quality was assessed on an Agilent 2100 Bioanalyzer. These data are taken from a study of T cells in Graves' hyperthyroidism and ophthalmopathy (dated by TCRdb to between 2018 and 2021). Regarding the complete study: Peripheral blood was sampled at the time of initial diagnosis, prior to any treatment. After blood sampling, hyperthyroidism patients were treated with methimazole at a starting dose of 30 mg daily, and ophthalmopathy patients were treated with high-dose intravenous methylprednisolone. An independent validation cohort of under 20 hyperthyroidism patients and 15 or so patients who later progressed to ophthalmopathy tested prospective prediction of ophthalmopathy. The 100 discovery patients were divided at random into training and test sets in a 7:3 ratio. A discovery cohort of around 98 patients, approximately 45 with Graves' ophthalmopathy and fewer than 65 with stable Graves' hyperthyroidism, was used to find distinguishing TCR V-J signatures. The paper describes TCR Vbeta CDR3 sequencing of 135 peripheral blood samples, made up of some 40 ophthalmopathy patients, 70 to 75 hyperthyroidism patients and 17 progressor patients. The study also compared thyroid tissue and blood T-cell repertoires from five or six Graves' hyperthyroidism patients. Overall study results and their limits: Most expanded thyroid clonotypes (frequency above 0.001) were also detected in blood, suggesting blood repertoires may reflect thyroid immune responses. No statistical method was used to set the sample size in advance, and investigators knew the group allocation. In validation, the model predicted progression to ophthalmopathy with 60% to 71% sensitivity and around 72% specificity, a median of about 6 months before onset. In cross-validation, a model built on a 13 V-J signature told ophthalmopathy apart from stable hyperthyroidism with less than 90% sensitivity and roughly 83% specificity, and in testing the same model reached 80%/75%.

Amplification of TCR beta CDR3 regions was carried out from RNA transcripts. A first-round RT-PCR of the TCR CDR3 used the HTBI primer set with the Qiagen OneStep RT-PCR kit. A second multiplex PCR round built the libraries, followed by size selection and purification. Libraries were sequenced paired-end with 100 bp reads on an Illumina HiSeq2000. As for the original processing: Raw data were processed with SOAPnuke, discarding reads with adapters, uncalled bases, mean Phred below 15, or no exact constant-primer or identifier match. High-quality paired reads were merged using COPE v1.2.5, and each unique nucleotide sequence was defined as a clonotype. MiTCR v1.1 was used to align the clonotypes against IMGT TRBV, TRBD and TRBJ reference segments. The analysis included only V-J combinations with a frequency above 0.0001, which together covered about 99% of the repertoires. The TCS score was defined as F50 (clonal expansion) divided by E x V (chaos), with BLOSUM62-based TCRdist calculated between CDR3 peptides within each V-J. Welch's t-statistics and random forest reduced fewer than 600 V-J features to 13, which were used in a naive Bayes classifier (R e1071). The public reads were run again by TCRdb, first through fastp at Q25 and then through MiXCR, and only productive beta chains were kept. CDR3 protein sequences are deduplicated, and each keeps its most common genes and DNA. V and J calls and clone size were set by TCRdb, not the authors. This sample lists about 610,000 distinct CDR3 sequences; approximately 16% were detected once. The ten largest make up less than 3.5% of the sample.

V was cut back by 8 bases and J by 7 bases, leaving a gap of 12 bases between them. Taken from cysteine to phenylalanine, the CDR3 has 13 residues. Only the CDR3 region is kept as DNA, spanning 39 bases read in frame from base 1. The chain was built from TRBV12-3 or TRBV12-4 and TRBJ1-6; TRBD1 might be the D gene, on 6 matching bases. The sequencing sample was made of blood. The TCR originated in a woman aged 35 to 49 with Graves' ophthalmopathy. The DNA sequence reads TGTGCCAGCCGACAGGAAGGCAATTCACCCCTCCACTTT. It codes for CASRQEGNSPLHF.